This passage covers 21 T cell receptor beta chains from one sample sequenced in a study of T-cell memory formation after mild COVID-19. In TCRdb, the 5' RACE reads were re-called with MiXCR into one record per CDR3 protein. This table holds 300,000 to 350,000 distinct CDR3 sequences, approximately 15% found once. What was sequenced was PBMCs or a T cell subset sorted from them (not recorded which). Every receptor here comes from a man aged 18 to 35 who had mild COVID-19 (a few samples of this study predate the infection). Cell type and time point are not known.

This clonotype has at least ten counts. V gene TRBV7-9 combines with J gene TRBJ2-3, with D unresolved. Germline CDR1 SEHNR, CDR2 FQNEAQ (reference sequence). The CDR3 runs 14 residues. V was pared by 2 bases and J by 2 bases, with 8 bases between. The CDR3 here is CASSLRLNTDTQYF. CDR3 bases: TGTGCCAGCAGCTTAAGGCTGAACACAGATACGCAGTATTTT.

The V call is TRBV18, the J call TRBJ1-3, with D perhaps TRBD1 (5 bases). CDR1 and CDR2 from the germline V gene are KGHSH and LQKENI. V dropped 3 bases and J dropped 2 bases, with 17 bases sitting between them. The CDR3 is 17 residues long. The CDR3, as DNA: TGTGCCAGCTCACCCACCGCTCCAGGGTATGCTGGAAACACCATATATTTT. It specifies CASSPTAPGYAGNTIYF.

This clonotype was seen more than once but under ten times. V is TRBV7-9 and J is TRBJ1-1, with D possibly matching TRBD1 (5 bases). Trimming pared 5 bases from V and 1 base from J, leaving 14 bases between. In germline, CDR1 is SEHNR, CDR2 FQNEAQ (reference sequence). The CDR3 covers 15 residues. CDR3 residues: CASSGIGAGNTEAFF. The DNA of the CDR3 is TGTGCCAGCAGCGGCATAGGGGCAGGGAACACTGAAGCTTTCTTT. The full variable domain, rest sourced from reference TRBV7-9 and TRBJ1-1, is DTGVSQNPRHKITKRGQNVTFRCDPISEHNRLYWYRQTLGQGPEFLTYFQNEAQLEKSRLLSDRFSAERPKGSFSTLEIQRTEQGDSAMYLCASSGIGAGNTEAFFGQGTRLTVV.

Ten or more counts support this clonotype. One end of the junction varies from germline; a read error may be responsible. The rearrangement joins TRBV7-2 to TRBJ2-7; a weak D match, TRBD2 (7 bases). The germline V gene encodes CDR1 SGHTA and CDR2 FQGNSA. CDR3 length equals 16 residues. The DNA of the CDR3 is TGTGCCAGCAGCCTAGCCCCGGGGGGCCAGCCCTACGAGCAGTACTTC. This codes for CASSLAPGGQPYEQYF.

This clonotype was seen a few times. This sequence joins TRBV7-9 and TRBJ2-6; no reliable D call. The germline V and J ends were trimmed by 4 bases and 0 bases, with 7 bases remaining between them. This CDR3 has 15 amino acids. Germline V gene data show CDR1 as SEHNR and CDR2 as FQNEAQ (reference sequence). The CDR3, as DNA: TGTGCCAGCAGCTCTGGTTACTCTGGGGCCAACGTCCTGACTTTC. Encoded protein: CASSSGYSGANVLTF. Based on the CDR3 plus reference TRBV7-9 and TRBJ2-6, the full variable domain is DTGVSQNPRHKITKRGQNVTFRCDPISEHNRLYWYRQTLGQGPEFLTYFQNEAQLEKSRLLSDRFSAERPKGSFSTLEIQRTEQGDSAMYLCASSSGYSGANVLTFGAGSRLTVL.

This clonotype was seen a few times. The chain carries TRBV3-1 and TRBJ1-2, with a possible D match to TRBD1 (6 bases). Germline CDR1 and CDR2: LGHDT and YNNKEL (reference sequence). The CDR3 sequence is 19 residues long. Trimming shortened V by 0 bases and J by 3 bases, and 23 bases separated the two germline ends. CDR3 DNA: TGTGCCAGCAGCCAAGATTCCCCGGACAGCGTTTTCATTTACTATGGCTACACCTTC. Translated, it gives CASSQDSPDSVFIYYGYTF. The entire variable domain, with the rest obtained from reference TRBV3-1 and TRBJ1-2, is as follows: DTAVSQTPKYLVTQMGNDKSIKCEQNLGHDTMYWYKQDSKKFLKIMFSYNNKELIINETVPNRFSPKSPDKAHLNLHINSLELGDSAVYFCASSQDSPDSVFIYYGYTFGSGTRLTVV.

The J gene is TRBJ2-5, the V gene TRBV7-9; the D is unclear. The germline V gene encodes CDR1 SEHNR and CDR2 FQNEAQ (reference sequence). V was clipped by 5 bases and J by 0 bases, with 13 bases between them. The length of the CDR3 is 15 residues. This CDR3 reads CASSPGQLHQETQYF. CDR3 coding DNA: TGTGCCAGCAGCCCCGGGCAGCTCCACCAAGAGACCCAGTACTTC.

This chain links TRBV15 with TRBJ2-7, with D tentatively TRBD1 (6 bases). From germline, CDR1 is LNHNV and CDR2 YYDKDF (reference sequence). Trimming shortened V by 8 bases and J by 6 bases, and 11 bases separated the two germline ends. This CDR3 has 11 amino acids. The CDR3 sequence is CATAGQREQYF. CDR3 nucleotides: TGTGCCACCGCAGGACAGCGCGAGCAGTACTTC.

The genes are TRBV27 and TRBJ1-2, with 10 bases that match TRBD1. CDR1 MNHEY and CDR2 SMNVEV come from the germline V gene (reference sequence). With V trimmed by 6 bases and J by 7 bases, 5 bases remained unmatched. The CDR3 length is 13 residues. The CDR3 nucleotides are TGTGCCAGCAGGTCGACAGGGGGCCTTGGCTACACCTTC. Its protein is CASRSTGGLGYTF.

V usage is TRBV6-6 and J usage is TRBJ2-7, with D unresolved. Germline V lookup: CDR1 MNHNY, CDR2 SVGAGI (reference sequence). This CDR3 has 13 residues. Trimming shortened V by 6 bases and J by 3 bases, and 12 bases separated the two germline ends. CDR3 region: CASSPKIDYEQYV. The CDR3 DNA reads TGTGCCAGCAGCCCTAAGATAGACTACGAGCAGTACGTC.

This clonotype was seen repeatedly, ten times or more. This chain links TRBV7-2 with TRBJ1-2; 9 nucleotides agree with TRBD1. CDR3 length: 14 residues. V was pared by 5 bases and J by 4 bases, with 5 bases of the junction left unmatched. Germline CDR1 reads SGHTA; CDR2 reads FQGNSA. The CDR3 region is CASSRTGEGYGYTF. CDR3 DNA sequence: TGTGCCAGCAGCCGGACAGGGGAAGGCTATGGCTACACCTTC.

This clonotype was counted once. The rearrangement joins TRBV20-1 to TRBJ2-3; D might be TRBD1 or TRBD2, each matching 5 bases. CDR1 is DFQATT and CDR2 is SNEGSKA in the germline V gene (reference sequence). There are 11 residues in the CDR3. The CDR3 reads CRLERGDTQYF. The CDR3 DNA reads TGCAGGCTCGAGAGGGGAGATACGCAGTATTTT.

In this sample, this clonotype turned up a few times. The chain couples TRBV5-1 to TRBJ2-3, with 7 bases that match TRBD1. The length of the CDR3 is 19 residues. The J segment lost 0 bases and the V segment lost 3 bases, leaving 16 bases of the junction unmatched. Germline V lookup: CDR1 SGHRS, CDR2 YFSETQ. CDR3 amino acids: CASSYTQGVQASSTDTQYF. CDR3 DNA sequence: TGCGCCAGCAGCTATACGCAGGGGGTCCAGGCCTCTAGCACAGATACGCAGTATTTT.

This clonotype was picked up a small number of times. This chain connects TRBV5-1 to TRBJ2-5; D might be TRBD1 or TRBD2, each matching 6 bases. The CDR3 extends over 14 amino acids. The germline CDR1 and CDR2 sequences are SGHRS and YFSETQ. Trimming removed 4 bases from V and 5 bases from J, with 15 bases in between. This CDR3 is CASSEGGPPETQYF. The CDR3 DNA follows: TGCGCCAGCAGCGAGGGGGGACCCCCGGAGACCCAGTACTTC.

The sample holds many counts of this clonotype. The chain uses TRBV5-1 and TRBJ2-7, with D hard to call. Per germline, CDR1 SGHRS and CDR2 YFSETQ. Trimming took off 0 bases at V and 1 base at J, with 5 bases between the two ends. The CDR3 extends over 13 amino acids. CDR3 region: CASSLGQSYEQYF. In DNA, the CDR3 is TGCGCCAGCAGCTTGGGGCAGTCCTACGAGCAGTACTTC.

The table lists this clonotype with a few counts. The chain has TRBV5-1 and TRBJ2-2; 11 bases map to TRBD1. The CDR3 runs to 15 residues. V shed 4 bases, J shed 6 bases, and the junction held 5 bases outside the gene matches. The germline V gene encodes CDR1 SGHRS and CDR2 YFSETQ. CDR3 amino acids: CASSEGQGVAGELFF. DNA for the CDR3: TGCGCCAGCAGCGAGGGACAGGGGGTTGCCGGGGAGCTGTTTTTT.

V gene TRBV6-2 or TRBV6-3 combines with J gene TRBJ1-6, with 10 bases matching TRBD1. The junction had 11 bases not matched to a gene; V was cut back by 6 bases and J by 9 bases. The CDR3 loop spans 16 amino acids. Germline V gene lookup returns CDR1 MNHEY and CDR2 SVGEGT. CDR3 region: CASRLGGTGVSSPLHF. The CDR3 DNA follows: TGTGCCAGCAGACTTGGCGGGACAGGGGTCAGTTCACCCCTCCACTTT.

This clonotype showed up just a few times. The chain links TRBV7-9 to TRBJ2-3, with 12 nucleotides matching TRBD1. Germline V gives CDR1 SEHNR, CDR2 FQNEAQ (reference sequence). J was trimmed by 5 bases and V by 4 bases; bases with no gene match: 7. The CDR3 runs to 16 residues. The CDR3 DNA sequence: TGTGCCAGCAGCTCATCCGGGACAGGGGGCCTAGATACGCAGTATTTT. Protein product: CASSSSGTGGLDTQYF.

There are a few counts of this clonotype. V usage is TRBV5-1 and J usage is TRBJ2-4; D may be TRBD2 (5 bases). This CDR3 comprises 14 residues. V lost 0 bases to trimming and J lost 6 bases, with 10 bases between them. Germline V gene lookup returns CDR1 SGHRS and CDR2 YFSETQ. The CDR3 nucleotides are TGCGCCAGCAGCTTGGTAGCTGCGGGAAACATTCAGTACTTC. Translating gives CASSLVAAGNIQYF.

This clonotype was recorded a few times. This rearrangement joins TRBV28 to TRBJ2-2; D uncertain. This CDR3 contains 13 residues. The germline CDR1 and CDR2 sequences are MDHEN and SYDVKM. V was trimmed by 2 bases and J by 5 bases, leaving 6 bases between them. The CDR3 bases are TGTGCCAGCAGTTTACAGTCGACCGGGGAGCTGTTTTTT. It translates to CASSLQSTGELFF.

This chain connects TRBV2 to TRBJ2-4; unclear D gene. CDR1 is SNHLY and CDR2 is FYNNEI in the germline V gene. The CDR3 contains 14 residues. Trimming stripped 1 base from V and 0 bases from J, with 4 bases between. In DNA, the CDR3 is TGTGCCAGCAGTGAAGAGCAAGCCAAAAACATTCAGTACTTC. It codes for CASSEEQAKNIQYF.